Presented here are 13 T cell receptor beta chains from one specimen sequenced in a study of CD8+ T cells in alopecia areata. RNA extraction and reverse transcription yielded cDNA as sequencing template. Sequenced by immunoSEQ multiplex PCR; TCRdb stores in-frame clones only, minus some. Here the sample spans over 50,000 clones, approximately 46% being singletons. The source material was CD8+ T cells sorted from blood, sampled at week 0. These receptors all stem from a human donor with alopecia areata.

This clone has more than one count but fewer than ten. The CDR3 bases are TGCGCCAGCAGCCAAGTGCGACAGTTTCAGCCCCAGCATTTT. This encodes CASSQVRQFQPQHF. This chain joins TRBV4-1 and TRBJ1-5; weak D call: TRBD1 (5 bases). The V end was cut by 1 base, the J end by 6 bases, with 10 bases between. This CDR3 has 14 amino acids. Per the germline V gene, CDR1 is MGHRA and CDR2 is YSYEKL.

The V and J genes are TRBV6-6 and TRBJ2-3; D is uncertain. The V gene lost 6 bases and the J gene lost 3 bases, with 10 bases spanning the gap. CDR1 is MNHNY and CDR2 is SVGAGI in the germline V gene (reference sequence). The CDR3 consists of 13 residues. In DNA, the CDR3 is TGTGCCAGCAGCCCCCTATGGACAGATACGCAGTATTTT. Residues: CASSPLWTDTQYF.

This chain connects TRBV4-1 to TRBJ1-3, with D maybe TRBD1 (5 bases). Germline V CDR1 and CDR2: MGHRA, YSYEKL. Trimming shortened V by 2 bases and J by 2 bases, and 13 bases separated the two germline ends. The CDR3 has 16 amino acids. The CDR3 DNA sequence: TGCGCCAGCAGCCAATCCCTCAGGGTTACTGGAAACACCATATATTTT. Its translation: CASSQSLRVTGNTIYF.

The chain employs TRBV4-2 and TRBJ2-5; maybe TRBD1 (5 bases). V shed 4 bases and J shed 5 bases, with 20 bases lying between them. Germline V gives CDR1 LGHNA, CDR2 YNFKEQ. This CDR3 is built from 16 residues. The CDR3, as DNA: TGTGCCAGCAGCCTAAGGGGCGACAGTGAGGTGGAGACCCAGTACTTC. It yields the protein CASSLRGDSEVETQYF.

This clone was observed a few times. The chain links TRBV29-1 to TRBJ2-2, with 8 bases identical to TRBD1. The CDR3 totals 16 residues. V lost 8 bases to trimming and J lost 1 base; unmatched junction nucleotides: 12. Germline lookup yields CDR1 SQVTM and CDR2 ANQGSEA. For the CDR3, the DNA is TGCAGCATCTCCGCGACAGGGGAAGGGAACACCGGGGAGCTGTTTTTT. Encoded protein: CSISATGEGNTGELFF.

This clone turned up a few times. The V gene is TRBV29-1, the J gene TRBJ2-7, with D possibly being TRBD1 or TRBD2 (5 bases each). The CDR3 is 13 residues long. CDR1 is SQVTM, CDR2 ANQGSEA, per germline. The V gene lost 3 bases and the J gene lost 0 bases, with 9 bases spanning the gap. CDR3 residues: CSVDGTDSYEQYF. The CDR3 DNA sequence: TGCAGCGTTGATGGGACGGACTCCTACGAGCAGTACTTC.

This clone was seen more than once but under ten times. CDR3 sequence reads: CASRGLGTGGTGELFF. CDR3 in DNA: TGTGCCAGCAGGGGATTAGGGACAGGGGGGACCGGGGAGCTGTTTTTT. This chain connects TRBV27 to TRBJ2-2, with 11 bases fitting TRBD1. The CDR3 covers 16 residues. J was trimmed by 5 bases and V by 6 bases; bases with no gene match: 8. Germline CDR1 reads MNHEY; CDR2 reads SMNVEV (reference sequence).

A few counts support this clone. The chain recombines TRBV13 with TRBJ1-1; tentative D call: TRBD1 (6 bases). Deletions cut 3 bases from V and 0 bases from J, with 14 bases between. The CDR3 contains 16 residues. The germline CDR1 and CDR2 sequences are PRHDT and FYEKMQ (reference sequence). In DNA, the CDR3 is TGTGCCAGCAGCTTGCTGCAGGGGTCGATGAACACTGAAGCTTTCTTT. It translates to CASSLLQGSMNTEAFF.

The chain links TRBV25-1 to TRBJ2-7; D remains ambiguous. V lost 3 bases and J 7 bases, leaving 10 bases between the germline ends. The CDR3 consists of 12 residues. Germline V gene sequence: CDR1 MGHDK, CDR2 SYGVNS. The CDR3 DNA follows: TGTGCCAGCAGTGACGAGCCTGGGGAGCAGTACTTC. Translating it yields CASSDEPGEQYF.

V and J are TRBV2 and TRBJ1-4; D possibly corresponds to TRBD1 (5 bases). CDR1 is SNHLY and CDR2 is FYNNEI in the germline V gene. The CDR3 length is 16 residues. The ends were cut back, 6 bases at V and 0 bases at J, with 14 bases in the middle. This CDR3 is CASRVTVAATNEKLFF. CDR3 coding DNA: TGTGCCAGCAGGGTGACAGTAGCAGCAACTAATGAAAAACTGTTTTTT.

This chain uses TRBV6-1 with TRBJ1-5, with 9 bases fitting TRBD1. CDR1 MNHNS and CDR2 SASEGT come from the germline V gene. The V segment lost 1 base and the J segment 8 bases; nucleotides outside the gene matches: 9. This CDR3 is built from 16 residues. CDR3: CASSEDTGQGGEPQHF. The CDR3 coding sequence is TGTGCCAGCAGTGAAGATACGGGACAGGGAGGGGAGCCCCAGCATTTT.

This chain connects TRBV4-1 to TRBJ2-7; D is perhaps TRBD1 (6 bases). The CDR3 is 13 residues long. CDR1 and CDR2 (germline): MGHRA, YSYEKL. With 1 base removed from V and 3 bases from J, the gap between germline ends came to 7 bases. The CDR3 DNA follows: TGCGCCAGCAGCCAAGGACAGGACTACGAGCAGTACTTC. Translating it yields CASSQGQDYEQYF.

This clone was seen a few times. The DNA for the CDR3 is TGCGCCAGCAGCCAAGAGACCCGTCCTCAGTATTTT. Translated: CASSQETRPQYF. The genes are TRBV4-1 and TRBJ2-3; D gene unclear. This CDR3 is 12 amino acids long. The V end lost 0 bases, the J end lost 12 bases, and 10 bases lay between the germline ends. Germline values: CDR1 MGHRA, CDR2 YSYEKL.